Shown below are 11 T cell receptor beta chains from a single sample sequenced in a study of CD8 T cells in Susac syndrome. RNA totalling about 0.45 to 1 ug underwent reverse transcription with random hexamers. MiXCR, applied by TCRdb to the immunoSEQ multiplex PCR reads, yields one record per CDR3 protein. The top ten clones hold approximately 0.073% of a sample with approximately 160,000 distinct CDR3 sequences, roughly nine tenths of them seen once. Material for sequencing was CD4+ T cells from PBMCs. All receptors come from a human donor in good health.

V gene TRBV19 combines with J gene TRBJ2-7; D remains unclear. Germline values: CDR1 LNHDA, CDR2 SQIVND (reference sequence). The V end was cut by 5 bases, the J end by 2 bases, with 4 bases between. CDR3 length: 11 residues. The CDR3 DNA reads TGTGCCAGTAGTCCCCCCTACGAGCAGTACTTC. It translates to CASSPPYEQYF.

V usage is TRBV5-1 and J usage is TRBJ2-1; D tentatively fits TRBD1 or TRBD2 (5 bases each). V lost 0 bases, J lost 8 bases, and 12 bases lay in between. CDR1 is SGHRS and CDR2 is YFSETQ in the germline V gene. CDR3 length equals 14 residues. The CDR3 nucleotides read TGCGCCAGCAGCTTGGGAGGGCAGGGCGATGAGCAGTTCTTC. Amino acid sequence: CASSLGGQGDEQFF.

The V call is TRBV29-1, the J call TRBJ1-2; TRBD1 might be the D (6 bases). CDR1 and CDR2 (germline): SQVTM, ANQGSEA. Trimming shortened V by 6 bases and J by 0 bases, and 11 bases separated the two germline ends. The CDR3 is 13 amino acids. The DNA of the CDR3 is TGCAGCGTGGGGGGCCTAGCTAACTATGGCTACACCTTC. It encodes CSVGGLANYGYTF.

This sequence joins TRBV12-3 or TRBV12-4 and TRBJ2-7; 8 bases align to TRBD1. This CDR3 has 12 amino acids. The J segment lost 5 bases and the V segment lost 5 bases, leaving 2 bases of the junction unmatched. The CDR3 sequence is CASSRGQDEQYF. The CDR3 DNA reads as TGTGCCAGCAGTCGGGGACAGGACGAGCAGTACTTC.

The rearrangement uses TRBV7-9 and TRBJ1-1, with 11 bases matching TRBD1. Germline loops: CDR1 SEHNR, CDR2 FQNEAQ (reference sequence). Trimming at V came to 5 bases and at J to 4 bases, leaving 3 bases not matched to a gene. This CDR3 is built from 14 residues. The CDR3 nucleotides read TGTGCCAGCAGCACGGGACAGGGGGGCACTGAAGCTTTCTTT. Protein: CASSTGQGGTEAFF.

J is TRBJ2-3 and V is TRBV4-3, with TRBD2 matching 7 bases. The CDR3 is 13 amino acids. J was trimmed by 8 bases and V by 2 bases; bases with no gene match: 4. The V gene's germline CDR1 is LGHNA and CDR2 YSLEER. In DNA, the CDR3 is TGCGCCAGCAGCCAAACCCAGCGGGGTACGCAGTATTTT. The encoded protein is CASSQTQRGTQYF.

The chain joins TRBV20-1 to TRBJ2-3, with D tentatively TRBD1 (6 bases). The V end was cut by 6 bases, the J end by 0 bases, with 13 bases between. In germline, CDR1 is DFQATT, CDR2 SNEGSKA (reference sequence). The CDR3 covers 14 residues. CDR3 nucleotides: TGCAGTGCACGGACAGTCACTAGCACAGATACGCAGTATTTT. It is translated as CSARTVTSTDTQYF.

The chain couples TRBV5-1 to TRBJ1-2; 9 nucleotides agree with TRBD1. With 4 bases clipped from V and 4 bases from J, the junction kept 14 bases outside the gene matches. CDR1 is SGHRS, CDR2 YFSETQ, per germline. The CDR3 has 17 amino acids. Written as DNA, the CDR3 is TGCGCCAGCAGCACAGGACCGGGACAGGGTGTCGGCTATGGCTACACCTTC. This gives the protein CASSTGPGQGVGYGYTF.

The rearrangement joins TRBV13 to TRBJ2-7; 10 bases are shared with TRBD1. Germline V gene lookup returns CDR1 PRHDT and CDR2 FYEKMQ (reference sequence). The CDR3 loop spans 16 amino acids. Trimming removed 1 base from V and 1 base from J; junction bases left unmatched: 4. The CDR3 is CASSLVGDRGSYEQYF. The CDR3 nucleotides read TGTGCCAGCAGCTTAGTAGGGGACAGGGGTTCCTACGAGCAGTACTTC.

The chain employs TRBV24-1 and TRBJ2-4; TRBD2 matches at 14 bases. CDR3 length: 20 amino acids. Germline V gene sequence: CDR1 KGHDR, CDR2 SFDVKD. Trimming removed 5 bases from V and 5 bases from J; junction bases left unmatched: 16. The CDR3 DNA reads as TGTGCCACCAGTGGTAGCGGGGGACTAGCGGGAGAGGAGGGGGAAAACATTCAGTACTTC. Translation gives CATSGSGGLAGEEGENIQYF.

The chain uses TRBV6-5 and TRBJ2-3, with D possibly TRBD2 on 7 matching bases. This CDR3 is built from 15 residues. Trimming shortened V by 6 bases and J by 4 bases, and 17 bases separated the two germline ends. Germline CDR1 MNHEY, CDR2 SVGAGI. CDR3 in DNA: TGTGCCAGCAGCAGAGGGGGAGGGGCCCCAGATACGCAGTATTTT. This gives the protein CASSRGGGAPDTQYF.